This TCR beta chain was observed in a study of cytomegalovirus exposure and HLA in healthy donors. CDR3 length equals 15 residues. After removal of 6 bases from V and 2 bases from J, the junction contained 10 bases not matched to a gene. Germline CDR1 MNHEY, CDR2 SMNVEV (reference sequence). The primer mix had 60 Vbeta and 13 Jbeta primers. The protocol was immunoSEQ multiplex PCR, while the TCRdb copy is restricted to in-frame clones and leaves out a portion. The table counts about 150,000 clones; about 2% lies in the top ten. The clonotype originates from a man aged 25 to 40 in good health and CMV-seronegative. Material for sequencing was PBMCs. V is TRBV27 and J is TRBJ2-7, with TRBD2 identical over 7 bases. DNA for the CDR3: TGTGCCAGCAGATTACGAGTGCGGGGGACCTACGAGCAGTACTTC. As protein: CASRLRVRGTYEQYF.